The 18 T cell receptor beta chains listed next were all sequenced from one sample in a study of shared clonotypes between healthy human individuals. Sequenced by immunoSEQ multiplex PCR; TCRdb stores in-frame clones only, minus some. The data contain around 560,000 clones, roughly 96% of them singletons. CD45RO-negative cells were positively selected for CCR7, leaving out terminally differentiated effector memory CD45RA+ cells. The sample taken for sequencing was naive CD8+ T cells sorted from blood. The receptors stem from a woman under 40 in good health.

The chain employs TRBV28 and TRBJ2-7; 9 positions agree with TRBD2. The germline V gene encodes CDR1 MDHEN and CDR2 SYDVKM. Germline trimming cut 5 bases from V and 6 bases from J; bases unmatched to any gene: 11. CDR3 length: 15 residues. The CDR3 spells CASSRRVAGEGEQYF. The CDR3 DNA reads as TGTGCCAGCAGTAGACGGGTAGCGGGAGAGGGCGAGCAGTACTTC.

J is TRBJ2-5 and V is TRBV4-1; 8 bases agree with TRBD2. With the DNA end fitting TRBJ2-7 better, the J assignment may be wrong. CDR1 is MGHRA, CDR2 YSYEKL, per germline. This CDR3 has 16 amino acids. CDR3 residues: CASSQEAGRVSYEQYF. In DNA, the CDR3 is TGCGCCAGCAGCCAAGAGGCCGGGAGGGTCTCCTACGAGCAGTACTTC.

This chain links TRBV29-1 with TRBJ2-1; D possibly corresponds to TRBD2 (6 bases). The CDR3 has 11 residues. The germline gives CDR1 SQVTM, CDR2 ANQGSEA. V lost 4 bases to trimming and J lost 9 bases, with 10 bases between them. CDR3 DNA sequence: TGCAGCGTTGTTGGGGGAGGTGAGCAGTTCTTC. Residues: CSVVGGGEQFF.

The rearrangement uses TRBV11-2 and TRBJ2-5; 10 positions match TRBD2. Trimming cost V 1 base and J 5 bases; bases outside gene matches: 4. The CDR3 has 15 amino acids. Germline V gene lookup returns CDR1 SGHAT and CDR2 FQNNGV. CDR3: CASSLVGSGRETQYF. The CDR3 DNA reads TGTGCCAGCAGCTTAGTGGGTAGCGGGAGGGAGACCCAGTACTTC.

The chain combines TRBV19 with TRBJ2-3, with D unclear. The germline gives CDR1 LNHDA, CDR2 SQIVND (reference sequence). V shed 6 bases and J shed 4 bases, with 8 bases lying between them. This CDR3 region has 12 residues. The CDR3 bases are TGTGCCAGTAGCCAACTTCCAGATACGCAGTATTTT. Translated, it gives CASSQLPDTQYF.

V and J are TRBV19 and TRBJ2-1; no firm D call. V was cut by 5 bases and J by 0 bases, with 8 bases left in between. This CDR3 is built from 14 residues. CDR1 and CDR2 from the germline V gene are LNHDA and SQIVND (reference sequence). The CDR3 loop is CASSPVSSYNEQFF. CDR3 coding DNA: TGTGCCAGTAGTCCCGTAAGCTCCTACAATGAGCAGTTCTTC.

The CDR3 here is CASSLGSRGEVRYF. DNA of the CDR3: TGTGCCAGCAGTTTAGGGTCAAGGGGGGAAGTTCGGTACTTC. The genes are TRBV27 and TRBJ2-5; the D call may be TRBD1 or TRBD2 (6 bases each). Germline assignment: CDR1 MNHEY and CDR2 SMNVEV (reference sequence). The CDR3 has 14 amino acids. Trimming took 2 bases from V and 13 from J, leaving 20 bases between them.

This CDR3 reads CASSVTSGGSYNEQFF. CDR3 bases: TGTGCCAGCAGTGTGACTAGCGGGGGCTCCTACAATGAGCAGTTCTTC. The chain couples TRBV6-1 to TRBJ2-1, with 12 positions matching TRBD2. V shed 4 bases, J shed 0 bases, and the junction held 1 base outside the gene matches. This CDR3 has 16 amino acids. The V gene's germline CDR1 is MNHNS and CDR2 SASEGT.

The CDR3 here is CASSVEAALQETQYF. In nucleotides, the CDR3 is TGTGCCAGCAGCGTAGAGGCAGCCCTCCAAGAGACCCAGTACTTC. The genes are TRBV9 and TRBJ2-5; D gene uncertain. CDR1 SGDLS and CDR2 YYNGEE come from the germline V gene. The V and J ends lost 0 bases and 1 base respectively, with 10 bases between them. The CDR3 is 15 amino acids.

The rearrangement uses TRBV11-2 and TRBJ2-1; perhaps TRBD2 as D (5 bases). With 8 bases removed from V and 3 bases from J, the gap between germline ends came to 11 bases. CDR1 is SGHAT and CDR2 is FQNNGV in the germline V gene. The CDR3 sequence is 13 residues long. The CDR3 DNA reads as TGTGCCAGCGAGAGGGTAGGCTACAATGAGCAGTTCTTC. It translates to CASERVGYNEQFF. Supplemented by reference TRBV11-2 and TRBJ2-1, the full variable domain reads EAGVAQSPRYKIIEKRQSVAFWCNPISGHATLYWYQQILGQGPKLLIQFQNNGVVDDSQLPKDRFSAERLKGVDSTLKIQPAKLEDSAVYLCASERVGYNEQFFGPGTRLTVL.

This chain uses TRBV13 with TRBJ1-5; 11 bases map to TRBD1. V was clipped by 5 bases and J by 7 bases; unmatched bases: 7. The CDR3 runs 15 residues. Per the germline V gene, CDR1 is PRHDT and CDR2 is FYEKMQ (reference sequence). Here the CDR3 reads CASSAGQGAKQPQHF. The CDR3 region has the DNA TGTGCCAGCAGCGCTGGACAGGGGGCTAAACAGCCCCAGCATTTT. Drawing the rest from reference TRBV13 and TRBJ1-5, the complete variable domain is AAGVIQSPRHLIKEKRETATLKCYPIPRHDTVYWYQQGPGQDPQFLISFYEKMQSDKGSIPDRFSAQQFSDYHSELNMSSLELGDSALYFCASSAGQGAKQPQHFGDGTRLSIL.

The J gene is TRBJ1-4, the V gene TRBV25-1, with 8 nucleotides matching TRBD1. CDR3 length equals 15 residues. After removal of 3 bases from V and 3 bases from J, the junction contained 3 bases not matched to a gene. The germline V gene has CDR1 MGHDK and CDR2 SYGVNS. For the CDR3, the DNA is TGTGCCAGCAGTGATGGACAGGGTTCTAATGAAAAACTGTTTTTT. Translating it yields CASSDGQGSNEKLFF.

This clone was picked up a small number of times. The V and J genes are TRBV16 and TRBJ2-7; no clear D. The CDR3 contains 12 residues. Trimming removed 2 bases from V and 4 bases from J, with 6 bases in between. CDR1 KGHSY and CDR2 FQNENV come from the germline V gene. CDR3 in DNA: TGTGCCAGCAGCCAAGTGGTTTACGAGCAGTACTTC. It codes for CASSQVVYEQYF.

The gene calls are TRBV28 and TRBJ2-7; TRBD2 matches at 9 bases. Germline CDR1 reads MDHEN; CDR2 reads SYDVKM. The length of the CDR3 is 14 residues. Trimming at V came to 6 bases and at J to 4 bases, leaving 7 bases not matched to a gene. CDR3 sequence: CASRIAGDAYEQYF. Written as DNA, the CDR3 is TGTGCCAGCAGAATAGCGGGAGACGCATACGAGCAGTACTTC.

The gene calls are TRBV28 and TRBJ2-7; tentative D call: TRBD1 (5 bases). Germline CDR1 reads MDHEN; CDR2 reads SYDVKM. The CDR3 length is 13 residues. Trimming removed 6 bases at V and 2 bases at J, with 11 bases between. CDR3 sequence: CASSHDRPYEQYF. The CDR3 nucleotides are TGTGCCAGCAGCCACGACAGACCCTACGAGCAGTACTTC.

The chain recombines TRBV28 with TRBJ1-2; D may be TRBD1 (5 bases). V lost 1 base, J lost 6 bases, and 6 bases lay in between. Germline CDR1 MDHEN, CDR2 SYDVKM. The CDR3 runs to 12 residues. CDR3 DNA sequence: TGTGCCAGCAGTTTATCGGACAATGGCTACACCTTC. The encoded protein is CASSLSDNGYTF.

The chain is built from TRBV27 and TRBJ2-1; perhaps TRBD2 as D (6 bases). V shed 9 bases and J shed 5 bases, with 17 bases lying between them. The V gene's germline CDR1 is MNHEY and CDR2 SMNVEV (reference sequence). The CDR3 contains 14 residues. The CDR3 is CASSWGTLNNEQFF. The CDR3 DNA follows: TGTGCCAGTTCTTGGGGGACTCTAAACAATGAGCAGTTCTTC.

V and J are TRBV19 and TRBJ1-5; D is unclear. V lost 0 bases and J lost 7, with 13 bases in between. Germline CDR1 reads LNHDA; CDR2 reads SQIVND (reference sequence). CDR3 size: 15 residues. In nucleotides, the CDR3 is TGTGCCAGTAGTATAGATCGGGAGGGCTGGCAGCCCCAGCATTTT. Translating gives CASSIDREGWQPQHF.